This TCR beta chain was captured in a study of T cells in Graves' hyperthyroidism and ophthalmopathy. The CDR3 extends over 17 amino acids. J lost 0 bases, V lost 5 bases, and 13 bases had no gene match. Germline-derived CDR1 and CDR2 are MDHEN and SYDVKM. Template material for amplifying TCR beta CDR3 regions consisted of RNA transcripts. With the HTBI primer set, the TCR CDR3 went through a first round of RT-PCR. TCRdb re-analysed the multiplex PCR reads in MiXCR, keeping a single row per CDR3 protein. The sample records 280,000 or so distinct CDR3 sequences, about 25% being singletons. Uncontrolled infection, other autoimmune disease, pregnancy and lactation each barred patients from inclusion.

Sequenced sample: blood. The chain combines TRBV28 with TRBJ2-7; 7 nucleotides agree with TRBD1. The sequence was obtained from a man aged 40-49 years with Graves' hyperthyroidism that later progressed to Graves' ophthalmopathy. The CDR3 nucleotides are TGTGCCAGCAGTGACGTTCCGGGACAGAGACCCTCCTACGAGCAGTACTTC. Translated: CASSDVPGQRPSYEQYF. Looking up the rest from reference TRBV28 and TRBJ2-7 gives the full variable domain: DVKVTQSSRYLVKRTGEKVFLECVQDMDHENMFWYRQDPGLGLRLIYFSYDVKMKEKGDIPEGYSVSREKKERFSLILESASTNQTSMYLCASSDVPGQRPSYEQYFGPGTRLTVT.